Following are 27 T cell receptor beta chains from one sample sequenced in a study of Ad26.COV2.S vaccination and SARS-CoV-2 variants. TCRdb's table, derived via immunoSEQ multiplex PCR, lists solely in-frame clones and lacks some. The sample yields about 410,000 clones, 89% seen once. Treatment reported: around 19 received Ad26.COV2.S at low or high dose, single or two shots; roughly 5 received placebo; per-sample allocation not given. Day 63 following the first vaccine or placebo injection was when the samples were taken. This specimen was peripheral blood, taken in a trial of Ad26.COV2.S vaccine versus placebo. The origin of the receptors is a person aged 18-60 years who received the Ad26.COV2.S COVID-19 vaccine or a placebo.

The chain joins TRBV5-8 to TRBJ2-2; 7 nucleotides match TRBD1. Germline V lookup: CDR1 SGHTS, CDR2 YDEGEE. There are 14 residues in the CDR3. The J segment lost 4 bases and the V segment lost 2 bases, leaving 2 bases of the junction unmatched. The CDR3 nucleotides read TGTGCCAGCAGCTTAGGGGGCGGCACCGGGGAGCTGTTTTTT. Its translation is CASSLGGGTGELFF. Full variable domain (rest looked up from reference TRBV5-8 and TRBJ2-2): EAGVTQSPTHLIKTRGQQATLRCSPISGHTSVYWYQQALGLGLQFLLWYDEGEERNRGNFPPRFSGRQFPNYSSELNVNALELEDSALYLCASSLGGGTGELFFGEGSRLTVL.

This chain links TRBV21-1 with TRBJ1-5; the table gives TRBD1 as D, unverified against the DNA. TRBV21-1 is deemed a pseudogene. The CDR3 contains 15 residues. CDR3 nucleotides: TGTGCCAGCAGCTGGGCAAGGGGCTTCGATCAGCCCCAGCATTTT. This sequence encodes CASSWARGFDQPQHF.

The chain employs TRBV7-9 and TRBJ2-5; weak D call: TRBD2 (5 bases). The CDR3 totals 15 residues. V gave up 5 bases and J gave up 4 bases, with 17 bases separating them. Germline assignment: CDR1 SEHNR and CDR2 FQNEAQ (reference sequence). The DNA of the CDR3 is TGTGCCAGCAGCGTAGGAACGGTCCTAGCAGAGACCCAGTACTTC. Protein: CASSVGTVLAETQYF. The full variable domain, completed using reference TRBV7-9 and TRBJ2-5, is DTGVSQNPRHKITKRGQNVTFRCDPISEHNRLYWYRQTLGQGPEFLTYFQNEAQLEKSRLLSDRFSAERPKGSFSTLEIQRTEQGDSAMYLCASSVGTVLAETQYFGPGTRLLVL.

The chain links TRBV4-2 to TRBJ2-5; 8 nucleotides agree with TRBD2. CDR1 is LGHNA, CDR2 YNFKEQ, per germline. The CDR3 has 15 amino acids. J was trimmed by 4 bases and V by 6 bases; bases with no gene match: 10. CDR3 loop: CASSGPEREIETQYF. The CDR3 DNA is TGTGCCAGCAGTGGCCCAGAGCGGGAGATAGAGACCCAGTACTTC.

Here the CDR3 reads CASSSPGGQFF. The CDR3 DNA reads as TGTGCCAGCAGCTCCCCAGGGGGGCAGTTCTTC. J is TRBJ2-1 and V is TRBV11-3, with TRBD1 identical over 7 bases. Germline assignment: CDR1 SGHNT and CDR2 YENEEA. CDR3 size: 11 residues. V lost 4 bases to trimming and J lost 12 bases; unmatched junction nucleotides: 3.

CDR3 protein: CASSLRMGQGWADTQYF. The CDR3 DNA reads TGTGCCAGCAGCTTACGGATGGGCCAGGGGTGGGCAGATACGCAGTATTTT. The chain employs TRBV11-2 and TRBJ2-3; D possibly corresponds to TRBD1 (6 bases). CDR1 and CDR2 from the germline V gene are SGHAT and FQNNGV. This CDR3 is 17 amino acids long. Trimming took off 2 bases at V and 4 bases at J, with 19 bases between the two ends.

The rearrangement links TRBV30 to TRBJ2-3; D may be TRBD1 (6 bases). The germline V gene encodes CDR1 GTSNPN and CDR2 SVGIG (reference sequence). This CDR3 is 12 amino acids long. Between the trimmed V and J ends, which lost 4 bases and 4 bases, there was a span of 9 bases. CDR3 nucleotide sequence: TGTGCCTGGACAGGGGACGCAGATACGCAGTATTTT. It encodes CAWTGDADTQYF.

The V and J genes are TRBV4-1 and TRBJ2-3; D unclear. Germline values: CDR1 MGHRA, CDR2 YSYEKL. The CDR3 spans 13 residues. V gave up 1 base and J gave up 5 bases, with 7 bases separating them. This CDR3 reads CASSQGPEDTQYF. CDR3 DNA: TGCGCCAGCAGCCAAGGACCAGAAGATACGCAGTATTTT.

This clone was seen only a few times. The genes are TRBV7-2 and TRBJ2-5; possibly TRBD1 or TRBD2 for D (6 bases each). Trimming cost V 8 bases and J 5 bases, with 21 bases left between them. Germline V gene data show CDR1 as SGHTA and CDR2 as FQGNSA. The CDR3 runs to 15 residues. CDR3 loop: CASRPTGGRGETQYF. The CDR3 DNA sequence: TGTGCCAGCCGACCGACCGGGGGCCGCGGGGAGACCCAGTACTTC.

The chain is built from TRBV11-2 and TRBJ2-5, with TRBD2 identical over 16 bases. The CDR3 sequence is 18 residues long. Trimming took 4 bases from V and 5 from J; bases not matched to a gene: 10. The germline V gene encodes CDR1 SGHAT and CDR2 FQNNGV. The CDR3 region is CASSSIGTSGRAGETQYF. The CDR3 bases are TGTGCCAGCAGCTCAATCGGGACTAGCGGGAGGGCCGGGGAGACCCAGTACTTC.

J is TRBJ2-3 and V is TRBV7-8; 12 nucleotides match TRBD2. The CDR3 loop spans 16 amino acids. CDR1 and CDR2 from the germline V gene are SGHVS and FQNEAQ. V shed 3 bases and J 4 bases; nucleotides not matched to a gene: 5. The CDR3 DNA reads as TGTGCCAGCAGCTTTTCGACTAGCGGGAGTCCAGATACGCAGTATTTT. Translating it yields CASSFSTSGSPDTQYF.

This clone has a handful of counts. The chain is built from TRBV7-2 and TRBJ2-7; 11 bases fit TRBD2. In germline, CDR1 is SGHTA, CDR2 FQGNSA. The V gene end was trimmed by 4 bases and the J gene end by 4 bases; junction bases not matched to a gene: 6. The CDR3 spans 15 residues. The CDR3 nucleotides are TGTGCCAGCAGCTCAGGGACTAGCGGAAATTACGAGCAGTACTTC. Translated: CASSSGTSGNYEQYF.

The chain employs TRBV28 and TRBJ2-1, with 11 bases that match TRBD2. The germline V gene encodes CDR1 MDHEN and CDR2 SYDVKM. V gave up 5 bases and J gave up 8 bases; unmatched junction bases: 11. There are 16 residues in the CDR3. The CDR3 is CASSAPRLLAGDEQFF. CDR3 DNA sequence: TGTGCCAGCAGTGCCCCTAGATTACTAGCGGGAGATGAGCAGTTCTTC.

J is TRBJ1-1 and V is TRBV10-3; D uncertain. CDR3 length: 11 residues. Looked up from germline, CDR1 is ENHRY and CDR2 is SYGVKD. Trimming took 10 bases from V and 3 from J, leaving 9 bases between them. The DNA of the CDR3 is TGTGCCACCCGGCGGGACACTGAAGCTTTCTTT. Protein sequence: CATRRDTEAFF.

This chain links TRBV28 with TRBJ2-1, with TRBD2 as a possible D gene (5 bases). CDR3 size: 14 residues. Trimming cost V 4 bases and J 8 bases, with 15 bases left between them. Looked up from germline, CDR1 is MDHEN and CDR2 is SYDVKM. CDR3 amino acids: CASSSWTLSDEQFF. Written as DNA, the CDR3 is TGTGCCAGCAGTTCGTGGACTTTGAGTGATGAGCAGTTCTTC.

The J gene is TRBJ1-5, the V gene TRBV15; 11 bases agree with TRBD1. The junction had 6 bases not matched to a gene; V was cut back by 0 bases and J by 5 bases. Germline loops: CDR1 LNHNV, CDR2 YYDKDF (reference sequence). There are 17 residues in the CDR3. The CDR3 loop reads CATSRDPGDRGDQPQHF. CDR3 DNA: TGTGCCACCAGCAGAGATCCCGGGGACAGGGGGGATCAGCCCCAGCATTTT.

The chain links TRBV5-1 to TRBJ2-7; maybe TRBD1 (6 bases). Germline CDR1 reads SGHRS; CDR2 reads YFSETQ. The CDR3 covers 14 residues. V lost 7 bases to trimming and J lost 5 bases, with 19 bases between them. The CDR3 here is CASSTGNSGNEQYF. CDR3 sequence (DNA): TGCGCCAGCTCAACAGGGAATTCGGGGAACGAGCAGTACTTC.

The V call is TRBV7-2, the J call TRBJ2-2; D remains ambiguous. Germline V lookup: CDR1 SGHTA, CDR2 FQGNSA. This CDR3 region has 13 residues. Trimming shortened V by 4 bases and J by 7 bases, and 10 bases separated the two germline ends. The CDR3 nucleotides are TGTGCCAGCAGCTCTGCGAGGAGCGGGGAGCTGTTTTTT. Protein product: CASSSARSGELFF.

The rearrangement uses TRBV7-2 and TRBJ1-6; TRBD1 might be the D (6 bases). Trimming took 1 base from V and 5 from J, leaving 12 bases between them. The CDR3 covers 16 residues. The germline V gene has CDR1 SGHTA and CDR2 FQGNSA. CDR3: CASSLDSDSDNSPLHF. The CDR3 region has the DNA TGTGCCAGCAGCTTAGATTCGGACAGTGATAATTCACCCCTCCACTTT.

This clone came up a few times. The chain joins TRBV2 to TRBJ2-3, with D unclear. V lost 6 bases and J 6 bases, leaving 19 bases between the germline ends. The CDR3 sequence is 15 residues long. CDR1 is SNHLY, CDR2 FYNNEI, per germline. The CDR3: CASRADRRPFDTQYF. The CDR3 DNA sequence: TGTGCCAGCAGGGCGGACCGACGACCATTCGATACGCAGTATTTT.

The chain recombines TRBV5-1 with TRBJ2-2; D call uncertain. The V gene lost 1 base and the J gene lost 0 bases, with 7 bases spanning the gap. CDR1 is SGHRS and CDR2 is YFSETQ in the germline V gene. The CDR3 has 15 amino acids. The CDR3 DNA reads TGCGCCAGCAGCTTGTCGGCACCGAACACCGGGGAGCTGTTTTTT. Its translation is CASSLSAPNTGELFF.

The V and J genes are TRBV19 and TRBJ1-5; a possible D gene is TRBD1 (5 bases). The CDR3 length is 17 residues. From germline, CDR1 is LNHDA and CDR2 SQIVND (reference sequence). Trimming took 3 bases from V and 7 from J, leaving 22 bases between them. As DNA, the CDR3 is TGTGCCAGTAGTATTAGGGCAGGGAGCTCTCCAGGGCAGCCCCAGCATTTT. Protein sequence: CASSIRAGSSPGQPQHF.

The chain recombines TRBV30 with TRBJ2-2, with 8 bases identical to TRBD2. With 0 bases clipped from V and 8 bases from J, the junction kept 2 bases outside the gene matches. This CDR3 has 13 residues. The germline CDR1 and CDR2 sequences are GTSNPN and SVGIG (reference sequence). The CDR3 nucleotides read TGTGCCTGGAGTGTTGGCGGGAGGGGGGAGCTGTTTTTT. It encodes CAWSVGGRGELFF.

This chain uses TRBV4-3 with TRBJ2-1; D unresolved. The CDR3 is made up of 15 amino acids. The germline V gene encodes CDR1 LGHNA and CDR2 YSLEER. V lost 0 bases and J 0 bases, leaving 6 bases between the germline ends. Here the CDR3 DNA reads TGCGCCAGCAGCCAAGACTCGAGCTCCTACAATGAGCAGTTCTTC. Amino acid sequence: CASSQDSSSYNEQFF.

V gene TRBV28 combines with J gene TRBJ1-4; D perhaps matches TRBD1 (5 bases). The CDR3 totals 15 residues. CDR1 and CDR2 from the germline V gene are MDHEN and SYDVKM. The V gene lost 5 bases and the J gene lost 8 bases, with 18 bases spanning the gap. The CDR3 loop is CASSSPGLQAEKLFF. DNA for the CDR3: TGTGCCAGCAGTAGCCCGGGACTTCAAGCCGAAAAACTGTTTTTT.

On this clone: Relative to the germline gene, one junction end is altered; a read error may explain this. This chain links TRBV9 with TRBJ2-3; tentative D call: TRBD2 (5 bases). CDR3 length: 14 residues. The germline gives CDR1 SGDLS, CDR2 YYNGEE. The CDR3 sequence is CASSVGASKDTQYF. The CDR3 bases are TGTGCCAGCAGCGTAGGGGCTAGCAAAGATACGCAGTATTTT.

The chain is built from TRBV12-5 and TRBJ2-7, with D tentatively TRBD2 (6 bases). The V and J ends lost 2 bases and 2 bases respectively, with 13 bases between them. Germline CDR1 LGHNT, CDR2 FRNRAP. CDR3 length: 15 amino acids. The DNA of the CDR3 is TGTGCTAGTGGTTTGAAAGTTAGCGGACCCTACGAGCAGTACTTC. It yields the protein CASGLKVSGPYEQYF.